These T cell receptor beta chains were read from a single sample in a study of control samples from healthy donors and cancer patients. The data were produced by immunoSEQ multiplex PCR, yet TCRdb's version contains in-frame clones alone and is incomplete. This table has approximately 130,000 clones, around nine tenths appearing once. Specimen: blood. The source is a man aged 30 to 39 in good health. Each CDR3 is given with its conserved first and last residue. D genes are given only for firm matches. Size is omitted from some rows. Given values are once, few, many or a class for expanded clones.

TRBJ1-2 NA TRBV3-1/TRBV3-2 NA CASSQGGSANNGYTF TGTGCCAGCAGCCAAGGAGGGTCAGCAAATAATGGCTACACCTTC
TRBJ2-6 NA TRBV19 NA CASRLPGANVLTF TGTGCCAGCAGACTACCTGGGGCCAACGTCCTGACTTTC
TRBJ1-3 NA TRBV3-1/TRBV3-2 NA CASSLSGSGNTIYF TGTGCCAGCAGCCTTTCAGGATCTGGAAACACCATATATTTT
TRBJ1-2 NA TRBV28 TRBD1 CASSLQGANGYTF TGTGCCAGCAGTCTTCAGGGGGCGAATGGCTACACCTTC
TRBJ1-2 NA TRBV24-1 NA CATSAQPNYGYTF TGTGCCACCAGCGCGCAGCCTAACTATGGCTACACCTTC
TRBJ1-1 NA TRBV10-1 NA CASSGIQGGEAFF TGCGCCAGCAGTGGGATACAGGGTGGTGAAGCTTTCTTT
TRBJ2-5 NA TRBV7-6 NA CASSLEARGRETQYF TGTGCCAGCAGCTTAGAAGCGCGGGGCCGGGAGACCCAGTACTTC
TRBJ1-5 NA TRBV24-1 NA CATSVSGEQNQPQHF TGTGCCACCAGTGTTTCAGGTGAGCAGAATCAGCCCCAGCATTTT
TRBJ1-2 once TRBV11-1 NA CASSLGGRANYGYTF TGTGCCAGCAGCTTAGGAGGTAGAGCTAACTATGGCTACACCTTC
TRBJ2-5 few TRBV7-2 NA CASSSYQPGKRETQYF TGTGCCAGCAGCTCCTACCAACCAGGGAAGAGGGAGACCCAGTACTTC
TRBJ2-6 NA TRBV11-3 NA CASSLGVGSSGANVLTF TGTGCCAGCAGCTTAGGGGTGGGCTCCTCTGGGGCCAACGTCCTGACTTTC
TRBJ1-5 NA TRBV5-1 NA CASSLAGASNQPQHF TGCGCCAGCAGCTTGGCCGGGGCGAGCAATCAGCCCCAGCATTTT
TRBJ1-6 NA TRBV7-8 NA CASSLAPRSPLHF TGTGCCAGCAGCTTAGCGCCCCGTTCACCCCTCCACTTT
TRBJ1-4 NA TRBV9 NA CASSDTGDPTNEKLFF TGTGCCAGCAGCGATACCGGGGACCCAACTAATGAAAAACTGTTTTTT
TRBJ2-1 NA TRBV3-1/TRBV3-2 NA CASSHSWGLSYNEQFF TGTGCCAGCAGCCATTCCTGGGGGCTCTCCTACAATGAGCAGTTCTTC
TRBJ1-2 NA TRBV9 NA CASSVGEGQDGYTF TGTGCCAGCAGCGTAGGGGAGGGGCAGGATGGCTACACCTTC
TRBJ1-1 NA TRBV11-3 NA CASSLLGDENTEAFF TGTGCCAGCAGCTTACTAGGGGACGAAAACACTGAAGCTTTCTTT
TRBJ2-3 NA TRBV9 TRBD2 CASSVGGGGGAVDTQYF TGTGCCAGCAGCGTGGGAGGAGGCGGGGGGGCGGTAGATACGCAGTATTTT
TRBJ1-1 NA TRBV5-6 NA CASSYNRASLNTEAFF TGTGCCAGCAGCTATAACAGGGCAAGCTTGAACACTGAAGCTTTCTTT
TRBJ1-1 NA TRBV19 NA CASSARPEVGLRGSEAFF TGTGCCAGTAGCGCCCGGCCAGAAGTAGGGCTTAGAGGTAGTGAAGCTTTCTTT
TRBJ2-1 NA TRBV14 NA CASGARGMSYNEQFF TGTGCCAGCGGCGCACGGGGGATGTCCTACAATGAGCAGTTCTTC
TRBJ2-3 NA TRBV4-2 TRBD2 CASSQDWRGGTDTQYF TGTGCCAGCAGCCAAGATTGGCGGGGGGGCACAGATACGCAGTATTTT
TRBJ2-2 NA TRBV2 TRBD1 CASGGTGDTGELFF TGTGCCAGCGGGGGGACAGGCGACACCGGGGAGCTGTTTTTT